This T cell receptor (beta chain) was captured by sequencing in a study of T cell changes during pregnancy in multiple sclerosis. Regarding this clone: Given a much more abundant clone one base away, this may be a read error. Other DNA sequences from this sample encode an identical CDR3 as well.

Clones were sequenced by immunoSEQ multiplex PCR, and TCRdb holds only the in-frame ones, with some missing. The data contain fewer than 40,000 clones, 90% of them singletons. This CDR3 contains 15 residues. After removal of 0 bases from V and 4 bases from J, the junction contained 1 base not matched to a gene. Germline V lookup: CDR1 MRHNA, CDR2 SNTAGT. The chain has TRBV6-4 and TRBJ2-3; 10 nucleotides match TRBD2. The receptor was derived from a female donor with multiple sclerosis, enrolled in a pregnancy study. The sample in question was CD8+ T cells from peripheral blood mononuclear cells, obtained after pregnancy. The CDR3 region is CASSDSSGGPDTQYF. CDR3 bases: TGTGCCAGCAGTGACTCTAGCGGGGGGCCAGATACGCAGTATTTT.